A selection of T cell receptor beta chains follows, all from one sample in a study of shared clonotypes between healthy human individuals. Only in-frame clones appear in the TCRdb table, and some are missing; sequencing was by immunoSEQ multiplex PCR. The profile shows 2 million to 2.5 million clones, 93% of them singletons. The specimen sequenced was naive CD4+ T cells from PBMCs. These receptors all stem from a man younger than 35 in good health. Some clones in this sample may be carry-over from other donors' samples. CDR3s include the opening cysteine and the closing phenylalanine or tryptophan. The D gene is left open where the match is weak. Clone size is not always given. Where it is, it says once, few, many or a class for expanded clones.

j_call clone_size v_call d_call cdr3_length cdr3_aa cdr3_nt
TRBJ1-3 . TRBV7-8 TRBD1 13 CASSKGQGNTIYF TGTGCCAGCAGCAAGGGACAGGGTAACACCATATATTTT
TRBJ2-5 . TRBV5-1 . 14 CASSPGRGAETQYF TGCGCCAGCAGCCCGGGCAGGGGTGCGGAGACCCAGTACTTC
TRBJ1-5 few TRBV28 TRBD1 17 CASSIIYRGYSNQPQHF TGTGCCAGCAGCATCATATACAGGGGCTATAGCAATCAGCCCCAGCATTTT
TRBJ2-5 . TRBV15 . 15 CATSRVRTPGETQYF TGTGCCACCAGCAGAGTAAGAACCCCCGGGGAGACCCAGTACTTC
TRBJ2-5 . TRBV5-1 . 16 CASSSRLGGLQETQYF TGCGCCAGCAGCTCCAGGTTGGGGGGGCTCCAAGAGACCCAGTACTTC
TRBJ2-5 . TRBV5-6 TRBD1 13 CASSPWTGGTQYF TGTGCCAGCAGCCCGTGGACAGGGGGGACCCAGTACTTC
TRBJ1-4 . TRBV28 . 15 CASSFTGLTNEKLFF TGTGCCAGCAGTTTTACAGGACTGACTAATGAAAAACTGTTTTTT
TRBJ1-2 . TRBV5-5 . 16 CASSSAGSGGREGYTF TGTGCCAGCAGCTCAGCGGGCTCCGGGGGCCGGGAGGGCTACACCTTC
TRBJ2-7 . TRBV18 TRBD2 16 CASSPTPGGWSYEQYF TGTGCCAGCTCACCAACCCCCGGGGGGTGGTCCTACGAGCAGTACTTC
TRBJ2-7 . TRBV10-3 . 14 CAAGMKERSYEQYF TGTGCCGCCGGCATGAAGGAGAGGTCCTACGAGCAGTACTTC
TRBJ1-1 . TRBV25-1 . 13 CASSEYRATEAFF TGTGCCAGCAGTGAATATAGGGCTACTGAAGCTTTCTTT
TRBJ1-1 . TRBV27 . 12 CASRGGAHEAFF TGTGCCAGCAGAGGGGGGGCGCATGAAGCTTTCTTT
TRBJ2-7 . TRBV15 . 15 CATSREYPAGYEQYF TGTGCCACCAGCAGAGAGTACCCCGCAGGCTACGAGCAGTACTTC
TRBJ2-2 . TRBV9 TRBD2 17 CASSALGGLAGTGELFF TGTGCCAGCAGCGCCCTGGGGGGACTAGCGGGCACCGGGGAGCTGTTTTTT
TRBJ1-2 . TRBV4-1 . 15 CASSQEQRPNYGYTF TGCGCCAGCAGCCAGGAACAGAGGCCTAACTATGGCTACACCTTC
TRBJ1-3 . TRBV2 TRBD1 20 CASGGGQQDSPVVSRNTIYF TGTGCCAGCGGGGGGGGACAGCAAGATTCCCCCGTTGTATCCCGAAACACCATATATTTT
TRBJ2-7 . TRBV29-1 . 13 CSVAAGVEDEQYF TGCAGCGTTGCGGCAGGGGTCGAGGACGAGCAGTACTTC
TRBJ1-1 . TRBV20-1 . 11 CSAIQNTKAFF TGCAGTGCCATCCAGAATACAAAAGCTTTCTTT
TRBJ2-2 once TRBV4-2 . 16 CASSPDVGRGTGELFF TGTGCCAGCAGCCCAGATGTAGGGCGGGGCACCGGGGAGCTGTTTTTT
TRBJ2-7 . TRBV5-8 . 14 CASSSFGAPYEQYF TGTGCCAGCAGCTCCTTCGGTGCCCCCTACGAGCAGTACTTC
TRBJ2-7 . TRBV6-5 . 12 CASSAGFGEQYF TGTGCCAGCAGTGCAGGGTTTGGCGAGCAGTACTTC
TRBJ1-4 . TRBV6-1 TRBD1 13 CASTGQANEKLFF TGTGCCAGCACGGGACAGGCAAATGAAAAACTGTTTTTT
TRBJ2-5 once TRBV18 TRBD1 15 CASSPRQGTGETQYF TGTGCCAGCTCACCTCGACAGGGGACGGGGGAGACCCAGTACTTC
TRBJ2-7 . TRBV5-4 . 15 CASSWNAGLSYEQYF TGTGCCAGCAGCTGGAACGCGGGGTTGAGCTACGAGCAGTACTTC
TRBJ2-1 . TRBV13 TRBD2 18 CASSPKPGTSGSYNEQFF TGTGCCAGCAGCCCTAAACCCGGGACTAGCGGGAGTTACAATGAGCAGTTCTTC
TRBJ1-3 . TRBV9 . 13 CASSAHSGNTIYF TGTGCCAGCAGCGCTCACTCTGGAAACACCATATATTTT
TRBJ1-3 . TRBV5-6 . 13 CASSRTGIYTIYF TGTGCCAGCAGTCGCACAGGTATCTACACCATATATTTT
TRBJ2-1 . TRBV7-2 . 16 CASNPKGGGTYNEQFF TGTGCCAGCAACCCAAAAGGGGGCGGGACCTACAATGAGCAGTTCTTC
TRBJ1-1 . TRBV10-2 . 12 CASISRAAEAFF TGCGCCAGCATTTCCCGGGCGGCGGAAGCTTTCTTT
TRBJ2-7 . TRBV5-4 . 13 CASSLKGTYEQYF TGTGCCAGCAGCTTGAAGGGAACCTACGAGCAGTACTTC
TRBJ2-2 . TRBV4-3 . 15 CASSQTLANTGELFF TGCGCCAGCAGCCAAACTCTCGCGAACACCGGGGAGCTGTTTTTT